The 17 T cell receptor beta chains reported below all come from one sample, sequenced in a study of a mutant IDH1 vaccine in newly diagnosed glioma. Time point reported: week 5, during vaccination. A single vaccine dose contained 300 ug of mutant IDH1 20-mer peptide, and topical imiquimod was used with it. Their target antigens are unknown. Sequencing used immunoSEQ multiplex PCR; TCRdb keeps in-frame clones, though not all of them. The sample holds some 30,000 clones, about 89% seen once. This specimen was PBMCs, taken from a glioma patient whose treatment included an IDH1 peptide vaccine. The receptors were sampled from a young man with glioma.

The V and J genes are TRBV5-1 and TRBJ2-1, with D unresolved. V was shortened by 4 bases and J by 8 bases, with 10 bases between the two germline ends. Per the germline V gene, CDR1 is SGHRS and CDR2 is YFSETQ. The CDR3 has 12 residues. CDR3 sequence (DNA): TGCGCCAGCAGCCTGAATTACGATGAGCAGTTCTTC. Its protein product is CASSLNYDEQFF.

This clone is a singleton in its sample. CDR3 nucleotides: TGTGCCAGCATTGACGGCGACACTGAAGCTTTCTTT. Amino acids: CASIDGDTEAFF. The chain uses TRBV2 and TRBJ1-1; D unclear. Germline values: CDR1 SNHLY, CDR2 FYNNEI. V lost 7 bases and J 3 bases, leaving 9 bases between the germline ends. The CDR3 loop spans 12 amino acids.

This chain joins TRBV6-1 and TRBJ1-5; the D is unclear. Trimming pared 6 bases from V and 4 bases from J, leaving 13 bases between. The germline V gene has CDR1 MNHNS and CDR2 SASEGT. The CDR3 extends over 14 amino acids. CDR3 sequence: CASRWGSVNQPQHF. The CDR3 region has the DNA TGTGCCAGCAGGTGGGGTTCCGTTAATCAGCCCCAGCATTTT.

The chain couples TRBV6-5 to TRBJ1-2, with a weak D call TRBD1 (5 bases). Germline V gives CDR1 MNHEY, CDR2 SVGAGI. V was shortened by 5 bases and J by 6 bases, with 16 bases between the two germline ends. This CDR3 region has 14 residues. The CDR3 DNA follows: TGTGCCAGCAGTAGCCACGGGGGTTGGGATGGCTACACCTTC. This sequence encodes CASSSHGGWDGYTF.

The CDR3 is CASGTSGMQETQYF. The DNA for the CDR3 is TGTGCCTCTGGGACTAGCGGGATGCAAGAGACCCAGTACTTC. The chain has TRBV19 and TRBJ2-5, with 13 bases fitting TRBD2. The CDR3 contains 14 residues. CDR1 and CDR2 (germline): LNHDA, SQIVND (reference sequence). V gave up 11 bases and J gave up 2 bases; unmatched junction bases: 5.

This clone was seen a single time. The chain combines TRBV5-1 with TRBJ2-2; 8 bases are a match to TRBD1. V shed 5 bases and J 0 bases; nucleotides not matched to a gene: 3. Per germline, CDR1 SGHRS and CDR2 YFSETQ. The CDR3 is 15 amino acids. DNA for the CDR3: TGCGCCAGCAGACGGACAGGGTCGAACACCGGGGAGCTGTTTTTT. As protein: CASRRTGSNTGELFF.

The chain employs TRBV2 and TRBJ1-5; maybe TRBD1 (6 bases). The germline V and J ends were trimmed by 2 bases and 2 bases, with 10 bases remaining between them. Germline V gene lookup returns CDR1 SNHLY and CDR2 FYNNEI. The CDR3 has 15 amino acids. The CDR3 DNA is TGTGCCAGCAGTGAACAGGACAGACGCAATCAGCCCCAGCATTTT. This gives the protein CASSEQDRRNQPQHF.

This chain uses TRBV27 with TRBJ1-1; D is possibly TRBD1 (5 bases). The germline V gene encodes CDR1 MNHEY and CDR2 SMNVEV (reference sequence). V dropped 6 bases and J dropped 6 bases, with 14 bases sitting between them. This CDR3 spans 13 amino acids. As DNA, the CDR3 is TGTGCCAGCAGGATGCCCCCGGGACCTGAAGCTTTCTTT. It is translated as CASRMPPGPEAFF.

The genes are TRBV9 and TRBJ2-5; 7 nucleotides align to TRBD1. The V and J ends lost 0 bases and 4 bases, in that order; junction bases with no gene match: 9. Germline-derived CDR1 and CDR2 are SGDLS and YYNGEE. This CDR3 contains 16 residues. The CDR3 loop is CASSVGGDRGGETQYF. The CDR3 DNA reads as TGTGCCAGCAGCGTAGGAGGGGACAGAGGGGGAGAGACCCAGTACTTC.

The chain carries TRBV28 and TRBJ2-6; possibly TRBD1 for D (6 bases). CDR3 length equals 15 residues. The germline V gene has CDR1 MDHEN and CDR2 SYDVKM. V was clipped by 2 bases and J by 4 bases, with 9 bases between them. The CDR3 DNA follows: TGTGCCAGCAGTTTAGGGGGCGGCGGGGCCAACGTCCTGACTTTC. Protein product: CASSLGGGGANVLTF.

V gene TRBV6-1 combines with J gene TRBJ2-7; 9 bases are a match to TRBD1. The CDR3 extends over 11 amino acids. CDR1 MNHNS and CDR2 SASEGT come from the germline V gene. V gave up 6 bases and J gave up 6 bases; unmatched junction bases: 0. The CDR3 DNA follows: TGTGCCAGCAGGGGACAGGGCGAGCAGTACTTC. As protein: CASRGQGEQYF.

V is TRBV4-2 and J is TRBJ2-1; no reliable D call. The V and J ends lost 1 base and 9 bases respectively, with 7 bases between them. From germline, CDR1 is LGHNA and CDR2 YNFKEQ. This CDR3 contains 12 residues. This CDR3 is CASSQGLREQFF. In DNA form, the CDR3 reads TGTGCCAGCAGCCAAGGATTGCGTGAGCAGTTCTTC.

CDR3: CASSQVAGYSTGELFF. DNA for the CDR3: TGCGCCAGCAGCCAAGTTGCAGGGTACAGCACCGGGGAGCTGTTTTTT. This sequence joins TRBV4-1 and TRBJ2-2, with a tentative D call TRBD1 (5 bases). The CDR3 length is 16 residues. Germline V lookup: CDR1 MGHRA, CDR2 YSYEKL. V lost 1 base to trimming and J lost 4 bases, with 13 bases between them.

The chain is built from TRBV5-1 and TRBJ2-1, with TRBD2 matching over 10 bases. Per the germline V gene, CDR1 is SGHRS and CDR2 is YFSETQ. The V gene end was trimmed by 4 bases and the J gene end by 7 bases; junction bases not matched to a gene: 8. This CDR3 comprises 15 residues. CDR3 residues: CASSRGLANYNEQFF. Written as DNA, the CDR3 is TGCGCCAGCAGCCGGGGACTAGCGAACTATAATGAGCAGTTCTTC.

This chain links TRBV27 with TRBJ2-3; D is perhaps TRBD1 or TRBD2 (6 bases each). The CDR3 has 15 residues. Germline CDR1 and CDR2: MNHEY and SMNVEV (reference sequence). Trimming left V 4 bases short and J 4 bases short, with 15 bases between. The CDR3, as DNA: TGTGCCAGCAGTTGGGGTGCGGAGGGGGCAGATACGCAGTATTTT. Residues: CASSWGAEGADTQYF.

The V gene is TRBV29-1, the J gene TRBJ2-7, with 11 bases fitting TRBD2. CDR1 is SQVTM, CDR2 ANQGSEA, per germline. The CDR3 consists of 14 residues. Trimming removed 5 bases from V and 0 bases from J; junction bases left unmatched: 3. The CDR3 region is CSVSTSGSSYEQYF. The CDR3 DNA follows: TGCAGCGTTAGTACTAGCGGGAGCTCCTACGAGCAGTACTTC.

The genes are TRBV7-7 and TRBJ2-5, with 8 bases aligning to TRBD1. Germline assignment: CDR1 SSHAT and CDR2 FNYEAQ (reference sequence). Unmatched junction bases numbered 7, after V lost 3 bases and J lost 4 bases. The CDR3 sequence is 15 residues long. The CDR3 DNA is TGTGCCAGCAGCTTTAGGGCAGGGGGCACAGAGACCCAGTACTTC. It encodes CASSFRAGGTETQYF.